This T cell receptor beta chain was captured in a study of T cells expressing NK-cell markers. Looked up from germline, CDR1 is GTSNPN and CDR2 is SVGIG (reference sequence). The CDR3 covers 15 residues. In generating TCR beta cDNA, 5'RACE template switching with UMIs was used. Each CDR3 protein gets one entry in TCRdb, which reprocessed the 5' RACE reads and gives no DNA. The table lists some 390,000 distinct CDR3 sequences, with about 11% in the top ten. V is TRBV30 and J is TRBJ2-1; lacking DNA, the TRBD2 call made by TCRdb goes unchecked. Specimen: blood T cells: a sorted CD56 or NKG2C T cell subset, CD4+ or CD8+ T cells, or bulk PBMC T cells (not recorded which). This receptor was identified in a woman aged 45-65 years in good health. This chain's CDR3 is CAWSTPSGAYNEQFF.